The following is a TCR beta chain sequence with its context. Participants spanned ages about 18 to 100 years and resided in around 25 US areas. In the source study's methods: Reference gene primers were amplified, and this amplification served to estimate nucleated cell counts. TCRdb's table, derived via immunoSEQ multiplex PCR, lists solely in-frame clones and lacks some. The V and J calls and the clone size are those of that table, but D and trimming were determined from the DNA. The sample carries over 50,000 clones, approximately 80% recorded once. These data come from a study of blood T cell repertoires in COVID-19. Study summary: Sources were T cells, B-cell-depleted T cells, or PBMCs; the material itself was cDNA or gDNA.

Germline V gene sequence: CDR1 KGHSH, CDR2 LQKENI. This CDR3 is 18 amino acids long. Trimming cost V 3 bases and J 0 bases, with 18 bases left between them. Material: PBMCs or T cells enriched from blood (not recorded which). This sequence originates from a woman between 35 and 50 years old with acute COVID-19. The chain has TRBV18 and TRBJ2-1; perhaps TRBD1 as D (5 bases). The CDR3 nucleotides read TGTGCCAGCTCACCGCACGTGAGTAGAAGGGGCTCCTACAATGAGCAGTTCTTC. Translated, it gives CASSPHVSRRGSYNEQFF. Looking up the rest from reference TRBV18 and TRBJ2-1 gives the full variable domain: NAGVMQNPRHLVRRRGQEARLRCSPMKGHSHVYWYRQLPEEGLKFMVYLQKENIIDESGMPKERFSAEFPKEGPSILRIQQVVRGDSAAYFCASSPHVSRRGSYNEQFFGPGTRLTVL.